These 11 T cell receptor beta chains were sequenced from one sample in a study of identical twins (dated by TCRdb to about 2016). The library was generated by 5' RACE. The run used an Illumina HiSeq 2000. TCRdb ran its own pipeline on the public reads, namely fastp trimming at Q25 and MiXCR clone calling, and kept in-frame beta chains. Rows with a matching CDR3 protein are joined into one entry that keeps the most common DNA and genes. The sample includes some 1,700,000 distinct CDR3 sequences, with around a third observed a single time. The leading ten clones occupy approximately 0.25% of the sample. The specimen sequenced was cord blood. The source is a newborn girl in good health.

This clonotype was picked up a small number of times. This chain uses TRBV27 with TRBJ2-7; TRBD1 matches 7 bases. The CDR3 contains 13 residues. CDR1 is MNHEY, CDR2 SMNVEV, per germline (reference sequence). V gave up 9 bases and J gave up 4 bases; unmatched junction bases: 9. CDR3 nucleotides: TGTGCCAGTAAAAACTCGGACAGGTACGAGCAGTACTTC. Translating it yields CASKNSDRYEQYF.

This clonotype was picked up a small number of times. The rearrangement links TRBV29-1 to TRBJ1-2, with 9 bases that match TRBD1. The trim removed 5 bases at V and 6 bases at J, leaving 25 bases unmatched. The germline V gene has CDR1 SQVTM and CDR2 ANQGSEA. This CDR3 is built from 19 residues. The CDR3 sequence is CSVWSISYRDRDKFHGYTF. The CDR3 nucleotides are TGCAGCGTTTGGTCCATATCTTACCGGGACAGGGATAAGTTTCATGGCTACACCTTC.

This chain links TRBV12-3 or TRBV12-4 with TRBJ2-3, with TRBD2 identical over 10 bases. The V segment lost 3 bases and the J segment 4 bases; nucleotides outside the gene matches: 13. The CDR3 covers 18 residues. CDR3 region: CASSFPGSGGALADTQYF. The CDR3 DNA is TGTGCCAGCAGTTTCCCCGGAAGCGGGGGGGCCTTGGCAGATACGCAGTATTTT.

For this clonotype: This clone may be a read error of a much larger clone one base away. The chain employs TRBV12-3 or TRBV12-4 and TRBJ2-4; D is possibly TRBD1 or TRBD2 (5 bases each). This CDR3 is built from 15 residues. CDR3 DNA sequence: TGTGCCAGCAGAGAACTGGGACGGTCCAAAAACATTCGGTACTTC. This sequence encodes CASRELGRSKNIRYF.

The chain couples TRBV2 to TRBJ2-7, with TRBD1 identical over 8 bases. This CDR3 contains 15 residues. Germline trimming cut 5 bases from V and 2 bases from J; bases unmatched to any gene: 8. The germline CDR1 and CDR2 sequences are SNHLY and FYNNEI. The CDR3 nucleotides are TGTGCCAGCAGTCCATTGAACAGGGGGACCTACGAGCAGTACTTC. It is translated as CASSPLNRGTYEQYF. Full variable domain (missing parts from reference TRBV2 and TRBJ2-7): EPEVTQTPSHQVTQMGQEVILRCVPISNHLYFYWYRQILGQKVEFLVSFYNNEISEKSEIFDDQFSVERPDGSNFTLKIRSTKLEDSAMYFCASSPLNRGTYEQYFGPGTRLTVT.

This clonotype has more than one count but fewer than ten. The gene calls are TRBV27 and TRBJ2-3; 10 bases agree with TRBD2. Germline CDR1 reads MNHEY; CDR2 reads SMNVEV (reference sequence). V dropped 4 bases and J dropped 9; count of bases not matched to a gene: 10. This CDR3 region has 15 residues. The CDR3 DNA follows: TGTGCCAGCAGTTCCGCTAGCGGGAGAGGTCGGACGCAGTATTTT. This gives the protein CASSSASGRGRTQYF.

The table lists this clonotype with a few counts. The gene calls are TRBV28 and TRBJ2-3, with D uncertain. This CDR3 contains 13 residues. Germline V lookup: CDR1 MDHEN, CDR2 SYDVKM. With 6 bases removed from V and 4 bases from J, the gap between germline ends came to 11 bases. CDR3 amino acids: CASRAPRPDTQYF. The CDR3 nucleotides read TGTGCCAGCAGGGCCCCGCGTCCAGATACGCAGTATTTT. Combining the CDR3 with reference TRBV28 and TRBJ2-3 gives the whole variable domain DVKVTQSSRYLVKRTGEKVFLECVQDMDHENMFWYRQDPGLGLRLIYFSYDVKMKEKGDIPEGYSVSREKKERFSLILESASTNQTSMYLCASRAPRPDTQYFGPGTRLTVL.

The gene calls are TRBV20-1 and TRBJ1-2; D uncertain. CDR1 DFQATT and CDR2 SNEGSKA come from the germline V gene (reference sequence). Trimming removed 5 bases at V and 1 base at J, with 8 bases between. This CDR3 has 12 amino acids. The DNA for the CDR3 is TGCAGTGCTGTGGACCGTAACTATGGCTACACCTTC. This gives the protein CSAVDRNYGYTF.

This clonotype has a single count. The chain is built from TRBV12-3 or TRBV12-4 and TRBJ1-2, with D unresolved. The length of the CDR3 is 13 residues. The V end was cut by 3 bases, the J end by 3 bases, with 8 bases between. Written as DNA, the CDR3 is TGTGCCAGCAGTTTCTTCGGAGACTATGGCTACACCTTC. Translating it yields CASSFFGDYGYTF.

Only a few counts were recorded for this clonotype. This chain joins TRBV5-1 and TRBJ1-2; 8 nucleotides agree with TRBD1. The V and J ends lost 5 bases and 4 bases, in that order; junction bases with no gene match: 10. The germline CDR1 and CDR2 sequences are SGHRS and YFSETQ. The CDR3 runs to 15 residues. The CDR3 region is CASRKSGTGTYGYTF. CDR3 coding DNA: TGCGCCAGCAGAAAATCCGGGACAGGAACCTATGGCTACACCTTC.

This clonotype has more than one count but fewer than ten. The gene calls are TRBV28 and TRBJ2-7, with 8 bases identical to TRBD1. The CDR3 totals 12 residues. The germline gives CDR1 MDHEN, CDR2 SYDVKM. V lost 5 bases, J lost 7 bases, and 4 bases stayed unmatched. The CDR3 DNA follows: TGTGCCAGCAGTCCCCGGACAGGGGAGCAGTACTTC. This translates into CASSPRTGEQYF. Variable domain in full (rest from reference TRBV28 and TRBJ2-7): DVKVTQSSRYLVKRTGEKVFLECVQDMDHENMFWYRQDPGLGLRLIYFSYDVKMKEKGDIPEGYSVSREKKERFSLILESASTNQTSMYLCASSPRTGEQYFGPGTRLTVT.